The 8 T cell receptor beta chains below all came from one sample that was sequenced in a study of cytomegalovirus exposure and HLA in healthy donors. The PCR used 60 Vbeta and 13 Jbeta primers. This table comes from immunoSEQ multiplex PCR, and its TCRdb copy is limited to in-frame clones, with some not included. The sample has about 140,000 clones; 76% are singletons. Source material: PBMCs. These receptors were obtained from a man between 35 and 55 years old in good health and CMV-seronegative.

As concerns this clone: Germline and junction disagree at one end, which may indicate a read error. The DNA for the CDR3 is TGTGCCAGCGGTGACTACCAAGAGCAGTTCTTC. Its translation is CASGDYQEQFF. The chain recombines TRBV6-1 with TRBJ2-1; tentative D call: TRBD2 (5 bases). There are 11 residues in the CDR3. Germline V lookup: CDR1 MNHNS, CDR2 SASEGT.

The J gene is TRBJ2-1, the V gene TRBV6-5; TRBD2 is a possible D gene (5 bases). Germline CDR1 reads MNHEY; CDR2 reads SVGAGI. The V and J ends lost 2 bases and 6 bases respectively, with 8 bases between them. This CDR3 contains 13 residues. The CDR3 DNA reads TGTGCCAGCAGTTACGGTGGGAGCAATGAGCAGTTCTTC. This gives the protein CASSYGGSNEQFF.

The chain is built from TRBV19 and TRBJ1-2; TRBD1 matches 8 bases. The trim removed 5 bases at V and 4 bases at J, leaving 9 bases unmatched. The CDR3 runs to 15 residues. The V gene's germline CDR1 is LNHDA and CDR2 SQIVND (reference sequence). The CDR3: CASSLDRGPVYGYTF. DNA for the CDR3: TGTGCCAGTAGTCTCGACAGGGGACCGGTCTATGGCTACACCTTC.

The rearrangement uses TRBV27 and TRBJ1-2; TRBD1 aligns across 10 bases. CDR1 and CDR2 (germline): MNHEY, SMNVEV (reference sequence). Germline trimming cut 4 bases from V and 1 base from J; bases unmatched to any gene: 6. This CDR3 region has 16 residues. CDR3: CASSSLDRGLNYGYTF. The CDR3 DNA follows: TGTGCCAGCAGTTCGCTCGACAGGGGGCTTAACTATGGCTACACCTTC.

The CDR3 here is CASSLALMQGRVQFF. The CDR3, as DNA: TGTGCCAGCAGCTTGGCCCTGATGCAGGGTAGAGTGCAGTTCTTC. This chain uses TRBV13 with TRBJ2-1; perhaps TRBD1 as D (5 bases). The CDR3 sequence is 15 residues long. V was trimmed by 3 bases and J by 12 bases, leaving 21 bases between them. The germline CDR1 and CDR2 sequences are PRHDT and FYEKMQ (reference sequence).

The V call is TRBV7-9, the J call TRBJ1-2; maybe TRBD1 (5 bases). V was shortened by 2 bases and J by 6 bases, with 13 bases between the two germline ends. Germline values: CDR1 SEHNR, CDR2 FQNEAQ (reference sequence). This CDR3 has 14 residues. This CDR3 reads CASSLNWGGNGYTF. CDR3 nucleotides: TGTGCCAGCAGCTTAAATTGGGGCGGGAATGGCTACACCTTC. Filled out from reference TRBV7-9 and TRBJ1-2, the complete variable domain reads DTGVSQNPRHKITKRGQNVTFRCDPISEHNRLYWYRQTLGQGPEFLTYFQNEAQLEKSRLLSDRFSAERPKGSFSTLEIQRTEQGDSAMYLCASSLNWGGNGYTFGSGTRLTVV.

This chain uses TRBV5-1 with TRBJ2-3; 11 bases fit TRBD2. V gave up 4 bases and J gave up 0 bases; unmatched junction bases: 7. The CDR3 runs to 17 residues. The germline CDR1 and CDR2 sequences are SGHRS and YFSETQ. This CDR3 is CASSPGLAATSTDTQYF. CDR3 sequence (DNA): TGCGCCAGCAGCCCGGGACTAGCGGCAACTAGCACAGATACGCAGTATTTT.

This clone came up a few times. The V and J genes are TRBV6-1 and TRBJ2-7, with 7 bases matching TRBD1. Germline loops: CDR1 MNHNS, CDR2 SASEGT. J was trimmed by 6 bases and V by 10 bases; bases with no gene match: 6. This CDR3 comprises 11 residues. The CDR3: CATGGPGEQYF. For the CDR3, the DNA is TGTGCCACAGGGGGTCCGGGCGAGCAGTACTTC.